The entry below gives a single T cell receptor (beta chain) sequence along with its context. Germline assignment: CDR1 MNHEY and CDR2 SVGAGI. The CDR3 has 15 amino acids. V lost 2 bases and J lost 4, with 13 bases in between. Adults between about 18 and 95 years of age took part from 20 to 25 US areas. Membership in each cohort depended on participant-reported clinical history. The data derive from a study of blood T cell repertoires in COVID-19. On the study more broadly: Acute and convalescent COVID-19 samples came from the United States, Italy and Spain.

The method was immunoSEQ multiplex PCR; TCRdb's version includes in-frame clones alone and lacks a portion of them. The sample holds fewer than 250,000 clones; roughly 85% are singletons and the top ten take about 8.2%. The sequenced material came from PBMCs or T cells enriched from blood (not recorded which). The TCR comes from a woman aged 50 to 60 with acute COVID-19. This rearrangement joins TRBV6-5 to TRBJ2-3; tentatively, D is TRBD2 (7 bases). The chain's CDR3 is CASSYRGGGADTQYF. CDR3 bases: TGTGCCAGCAGTTACCGCGGGGGCGGCGCAGATACGCAGTATTTT.